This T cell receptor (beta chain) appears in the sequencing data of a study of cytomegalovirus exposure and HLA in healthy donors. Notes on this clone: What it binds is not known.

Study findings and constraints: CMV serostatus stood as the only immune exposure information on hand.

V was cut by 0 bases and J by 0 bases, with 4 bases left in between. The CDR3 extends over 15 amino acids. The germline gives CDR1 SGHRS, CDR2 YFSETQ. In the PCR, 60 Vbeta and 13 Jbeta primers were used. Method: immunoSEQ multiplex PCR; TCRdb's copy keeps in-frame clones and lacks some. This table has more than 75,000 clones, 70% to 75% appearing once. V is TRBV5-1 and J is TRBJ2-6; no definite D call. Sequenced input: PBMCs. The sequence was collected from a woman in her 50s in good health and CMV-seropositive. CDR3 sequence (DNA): TGCGCCAGCAGCTTGGACATCTCTGGGGCCAACGTCCTGACTTTC. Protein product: CASSLDISGANVLTF.